A single sample is the source of the 24 T cell receptor delta chains below, sequenced in a study of gamma-delta chains in newborns, infants, children (dated by TCRdb to the late 2010s). The sample was run on an Illumina MiSeq. TCRdb reanalyzed the public reads with the CATT caller, and identical DNA sequences were merged afterwards. In all, the sample holds approximately 6,900 delta-chain clones, and 2.1% of those were seen once. About a tenth of the sample is held by the ten biggest clonotypes. Sequenced: blood. These receptors were taken from a child who was a newborn, infant or young child, either healthy, febrile or measles-vaccinated (not recorded which).

There are a few counts of this clone. The protein given by TCRdb reflects a much larger clone and differs at residue 11 from this DNA's translation, likely from a read error; the protein shown is the DNA's translation. The rearrangement uses TRDV2 and TRDJ2; tentatively, D is TRDD3 (6 bases). CDR3 length equals 18 residues. The V and J ends lost 3 bases and 0 bases respectively, with 19 bases between them. CDR1 and CDR2 from the germline V gene are GEAIGNYY and EKD. This CDR3 reads CACDPVGGEDTLTAQLFF. The DNA of the CDR3 is TGTGCCTGTGACCCCGTGGGGGGGGAAGACACTTTGACAGCACAACTCTTCTTT.

By share, this clone counts as medium-sized. Different DNA sequences within this sample yield the same CDR3. The rearrangement joins TRDV2 to TRDJ3; 9 bases are shared with TRDD3. Germline-derived CDR1 and CDR2 are GEAIGNYY and EKD. The J segment lost 0 bases and the V segment lost 2 bases, leaving 4 bases of the junction unmatched. The CDR3 consists of 18 residues. CDR3 region: CACDILGESSWDTRQMFF. The CDR3 nucleotides are TGTGCCTGTGACATACTGGGGGAGAGCTCCTGGGACACCCGACAGATGTTTTTC.

This clone has a handful of counts. A far larger clone is a single base away, which makes a read error likely. The sample contains more than one DNA sequence encoding this CDR3. V is TRDV2 and J is TRDJ1; the match to TRDD3 covers 9 bases. The length of the CDR3 is 14 residues. Germline-derived CDR1 and CDR2 are GEAIGNYY and EKD. This CDR3 is CACDKLGDTDKLIF. The DNA for the CDR3 is TGTGCCTGTGACAAACTGGGGGACACTGATAAACTCATCTTT.

Regarding this clone: A much larger clone differs from this one at a single base, so this may be a read error. This chain links TRDV2 with TRDJ3, with 8 bases identical to TRDD3. The CDR3 runs 20 residues. The V segment lost 3 bases and the J segment 2 bases; nucleotides outside the gene matches: 14. Germline V gene lookup returns CDR1 GEAIGNYY and CDR2 EKD. The CDR3 sequence is CACDRLYWGASPWDTRQMFF. For the CDR3, the DNA is TGTGCCTGTGACCGACTTTACTGGGGGGCAAGCCCCTGGGACACCCGACAGATGTTTTTC.

This clone came up a few times. The protein TCRdb gives is from a much larger clone and does not agree with this DNA's translation at residue 14, likely a read error; the protein shown here comes from the DNA. The V and J genes are TRDV2 and TRDJ3; TRDD3 aligns across 10 bases. The CDR3 is 19 amino acids. CDR1 is GEAIGNYY and CDR2 is EKD in the germline V gene. CDR3 in DNA: TGTGCCTGTGACCCCGGTACTGGGGGATTTACGTGGGACGCCCGACAGATGTTTTTC. Translation: CACDPGTGGFTWDARQMFF.

This clone has just a few counts. This sequence may be a read error, since a much larger clone differs from it by one base. The chain employs TRDV2 and TRDJ3; 8 nucleotides line up with TRDD3. CDR1 GEAIGNYY and CDR2 EKD come from the germline V gene. J lost 0 bases, V lost 1 base, and 7 bases had no gene match. The length of the CDR3 is 19 residues. The CDR3 here is CACDTGGFQISWDTRQMFF. The CDR3 bases are TGTGCCTGTGACACTGGGGGATTTCAGATCTCCTGGGACACCCGACAGATGTTTTTC.

This clone has only a few counts. A much larger clone is a single base away; this may be a read error. The sample has other DNA sequences that encode this CDR3 too. The CDR3 loop reads CACDSTGGYDSSWDTRQMFF. For the CDR3, the DNA is TGTGCCTGTGATAGTACTGGGGGATACGACAGCTCCTGGGACACCCGACAGATGTTTTTC. The rearrangement links TRDV2 to TRDJ3; 13 positions match TRDD3. Unmatched junction bases numbered 8, after V lost 4 bases and J lost 0 bases. The CDR3 extends over 20 amino acids. Germline V gene lookup returns CDR1 GEAIGNYY and CDR2 EKD.

This clone was seen more than once but under ten times. TCRdb has a much larger clone's protein, which differs at residue 8 from the translation of this DNA, likely because of a read error; what is shown is the protein translated from the DNA. The chain joins TRDV2 to TRDJ3; TRDD3 is a possible D gene (6 bases). Per the germline V gene, CDR1 is GEAIGNYY and CDR2 is EKD. Trimming shortened V by 1 base and J by 0 bases, and 18 bases separated the two germline ends. The CDR3 contains 20 residues. CDR3 region: CACDTVLPGDSSWDTRQMFF. CDR3 sequence (DNA): TGTGCCTGTGACACGGTGTTGCCGGGGGACTCCTCCTGGGACACCCGACAGATGTTTTTC.

Within the sample, this clone is medium-sized. The same CDR3 can be traced to other DNA sequences in this sample. This chain connects TRDV2 to TRDJ3; TRDD3 agrees at 8 bases. Germline CDR1 reads GEAIGNYY; CDR2 reads EKD. The CDR3 extends over 18 amino acids. The J segment lost 0 bases and the V segment lost 1 base, leaving 4 bases of the junction unmatched. In DNA, the CDR3 is TGTGCCTGTGACACGGGGGGATATAGCTCCTGGGACACCCGACAGATGTTTTTC. Protein product: CACDTGGYSSWDTRQMFF.

This clone has only a few counts. TCRdb pairs this DNA with a much larger clone's protein that differs at residue 14, likely a read error; the protein shown was translated from the DNA. The CDR3 here is CACDTASLGASSWGTRQMFF. The CDR3 DNA reads as TGTGCCTGTGACACCGCGTCTCTGGGGGCGAGCTCCTGGGGCACCCGACAGATGTTTTTC. J is TRDJ3 and V is TRDV2; 7 nucleotides agree with TRDD3. The CDR3 runs 20 residues. Germline CDR1 reads GEAIGNYY; CDR2 reads EKD.

A few counts support this clone. TCRdb's protein, taken from a much larger clone, differs from this DNA's translation at residue 17, likely owing to a read error; the protein displayed comes from the DNA. The chain combines TRDV2 with TRDJ3, with a possible D match to TRDD3 (6 bases). The CDR3 contains 19 residues. Germline V gene sequence: CDR1 GEAIGNYY, CDR2 EKD. The CDR3 DNA reads TGTGCCTGTGACACCGGGTGGGGGGCCAGCTCCTGGGACACCCGACAGATTTTTTTC. Its translation is CACDTGWGASSWDTRQIFF.

Only a few counts were recorded for this clone. The protein in TCRdb stems from a much larger clone and differs at residue 3 from this DNA's translation, likely a read error; here the protein is translated from the DNA. V and J are TRDV2 and TRDJ1; D not resolved. CDR1 is GEAIGNYY, CDR2 EKD, per germline. Trimming removed 8 bases at V and 0 bases at J, with 30 bases between. The CDR3 covers 19 residues. The CDR3 coding sequence is TGTGCCTATGTAAGGAACCTTGATTTTGGGAGATTTCACACCGATAAACTCATCTTT. Translation gives CAYVRNLDFGRFHTDKLIF.

This clone was detected only a few times. TCRdb lists the protein of a much larger clone for this DNA, which differs at residue 15, so this is likely a read error; the protein given here is translated from the DNA itself. The chain's CDR3 is CACDVLGDSWDTRQVFF. The CDR3 coding sequence is TGTGCCTGTGACGTACTGGGGGACTCCTGGGACACCCGACAGGTGTTTTTC. This chain uses TRDV2 with TRDJ3, with 9 bases aligning to TRDD3. Germline lookup yields CDR1 GEAIGNYY and CDR2 EKD. The CDR3 consists of 17 residues.

Turning to this clone: TCRdb's protein, taken from a much larger clone, differs from this DNA's translation at residue 8, likely owing to a read error; the protein displayed comes from the DNA. Other nucleotide sequences in the sample specify the same CDR3. The chain links TRDV2 to TRDJ3; 7 bases agree with TRDD3. In germline, CDR1 is GEAIGNYY, CDR2 EKD. The length of the CDR3 is 18 residues. V lost 0 bases, J lost 0 bases, and 4 bases stayed unmatched. CDR3 protein: CACDTLGASSWDTRQMFF. In DNA form, the CDR3 reads TGTGCCTGTGACACCCTGGGGGCTTCCTCCTGGGACACCCGACAGATGTTTTTC.

By frequency in the sample, this clone is large. This sample also contains other DNA sequences that code for the same CDR3. The chain joins TRDV2 to TRDJ1, with 8 bases aligning to TRDD3. The CDR3 totals 16 residues. Unmatched junction bases numbered 6, after V lost 0 bases and J lost 1 base. Germline V lookup: CDR1 GEAIGNYY, CDR2 EKD. The CDR3 is CACDTVGDWVTDKLIF. The CDR3 DNA sequence: TGTGCCTGTGACACCGTGGGGGATTGGGTCACCGATAAACTCATCTTT.

This clone was found a few times. The germline gene is not matched at one end of the junction; a read error may be the cause. The chain is built from TRDV2 and TRDJ2; 8 bases match TRDD3. Germline loops: CDR1 GEAIGNYY, CDR2 EKD. The CDR3 totals 15 residues. The CDR3 sequence: CACDILGAGPAHLFF. In DNA, the CDR3 is TGTGCCTGTGACATACTGGGGGCTGGGCCAGCACACCTCTTCTTT.

Within the sample, this clone is large. This sample also contains other DNA sequences that code for the same CDR3. The CDR3 region is CACDTGGYGSWDTRQMFF. DNA for the CDR3: TGTGCCTGTGACACCGGGGGATACGGCTCCTGGGACACCCGACAGATGTTTTTC. The V call is TRDV2, the J call TRDJ3; TRDD3 aligns across 10 bases. CDR3 length equals 18 residues. Trimming took 0 bases from V and 0 from J; bases not matched to a gene: 1. CDR1 and CDR2 (germline): GEAIGNYY, EKD.

This clone rates as medium-sized. Within the sample, other DNA sequences also encode this same CDR3. The genes are TRDV2 and TRDJ3; 7 bases map to TRDD3. The CDR3 has 19 amino acids. Germline loops: CDR1 GEAIGNYY, CDR2 EKD. J gave up 0 bases and V 0 bases, and 7 bases lay outside the gene matches. CDR3 sequence: CACDTGGIHSSWDTRQMFF. CDR3 nucleotide sequence: TGTGCCTGTGACACCGGGGGGATTCATAGCTCCTGGGACACCCGACAGATGTTTTTC.

As to this clone: The TCRdb record carries a much larger clone's protein, which differs from this DNA's translation at residue 8; a read error is the likely cause, and the protein listed here is the DNA translation. The chain carries TRDV1 and TRDJ1; tentative D call: TRDD3 (5 bases). Trimming left V 3 bases short and J 0 bases short, with 23 bases between. Germline V gene lookup returns CDR1 TSWWSYY and CDR2 QGS. There are 19 residues in the CDR3. This CDR3 reads CALGDPGNTLEGHTDKLIF. The CDR3 DNA follows: TGTGCTCTTGGGGACCCGGGGAATACCCTCGAAGGACACACCGATAAACTCATCTTT.

In its sample, this clone ranks as medium-sized. Other DNA sequences in the same sample also yield this CDR3. V and J are TRDV2 and TRDJ1; a possible D gene is TRDD3 (6 bases). There are 18 residues in the CDR3. Germline V gives CDR1 GEAIGNYY, CDR2 EKD. V gave up 0 bases and J gave up 0 bases, with 19 bases separating them. In DNA, the CDR3 is TGTGCCTGTGACACCGGTACTGGGAATATGGGTGACACCGATAAACTCATCTTT. Its translation: CACDTGTGNMGDTDKLIF.

This clone is medium-sized (0.01 to 0.1%). This specimen includes other DNA sequences encoding the same CDR3. The CDR3 DNA follows: TGTGCCTGTGACACGGGATACCCTAGCTCCTGGGACACCCGACAGATGTTTTTC. Its protein is CACDTGYPSSWDTRQMFF. The chain is built from TRDV2 and TRDJ3, with TRDD3 matching 7 bases. The CDR3 runs to 18 residues. Germline V gene sequence: CDR1 GEAIGNYY, CDR2 EKD. Trimming took 1 base from V and 0 from J; bases not matched to a gene: 5.

A few counts support this clone. A read error may produce the germline difference seen at one junction end. The rearrangement uses TRDV2 and TRDJ1; possible D gene TRDD3, 5 bases. The CDR3 covers 14 residues. Germline CDR1 GEAIGNYY, CDR2 EKD. The CDR3 DNA sequence: TGTGCCTGTGACACCTACTGGTACACCGATGAACTCATATTT. Residues: CACDTYWYTDELIF.

Points on this clone: The protein recorded in TCRdb matches a much larger clone and deviates from this DNA's translation at residue 5, suggesting a read error; the protein here is obtained by translating the DNA. The V call is TRDV2, the J call TRDJ1; TRDD3 aligns across 8 bases. Germline loops: CDR1 GEAIGNYY, CDR2 EKD. The CDR3 is made up of 13 amino acids. Trimming at V came to 3 bases and at J to 1 base, leaving 0 bases not matched to a gene. The CDR3 nucleotides read TGTGCCTGTGACGGGATACGCACCGATAAACTCATCTTT. This gives the protein CACDGIRTDKLIF.

This clone has more than one count but fewer than ten. A far larger clone is off by one base, so a read error is likely. Additional DNA sequences in this sample encode the identical CDR3. The chain is built from TRDV2 and TRDJ1, with a tentative D call TRDD3 (5 bases). V was cut by 0 bases and J by 9 bases, with 10 bases left in between. This CDR3 has 12 residues. Germline V CDR1 and CDR2: GEAIGNYY, EKD. The CDR3 DNA is TGTGCCTGTGACACCGGAATACGGGAACTCATCTTT. The encoded protein is CACDTGIRELIF.